This T cell receptor beta chain was identified in a study of cytomegalovirus exposure and HLA in healthy donors. Study outcomes and limitations: The study assumed roughly uniform donor sequencing depth for presence/absence analyses.

Comment on this clone: Its specificity is unknown.

The study ran its PCR with 60 Vbeta and 13 Jbeta primers. Generated by immunoSEQ multiplex PCR, the TCRdb table keeps only in-frame clones and is missing some. The data show approximately 100,000 clones, just under 80% seen once. This TCR was recovered from a woman aged 40 to 55 in good health and CMV-seropositive. Sequenced: PBMCs.

The CDR3 is CASSQDGGTTGELFF. The CDR3 region has the DNA TGTGCCAGCAGCCAAGATGGGGGGACCACCGGGGAGCTGTTTTTT. The V gene is TRBV4-2, the J gene TRBJ2-2; possible D gene TRBD2, 6 bases. The CDR3 loop spans 15 amino acids. Trimming removed 0 bases at V and 4 bases at J, with 9 bases between. CDR1 is LGHNA and CDR2 is YNFKEQ in the germline V gene.